The 31 T cell receptor beta chains given below trace back to one sample, sequenced in a study of cytomegalovirus exposure and HLA in healthy donors. Amplification used 60 Vbeta primers and 13 Jbeta primers. Repertoires were generated with immunoSEQ multiplex PCR, while TCRdb's copy carries only in-frame clones and drops some. The sample lists roughly 140,000 clones; about 80% were seen once. Input material: PBMCs. The receptor set was obtained from a young man in good health and CMV-seronegative.

The rearrangement links TRBV4-1 to TRBJ2-7, with D tentatively TRBD1 (5 bases). CDR3 length equals 15 residues. V shed 4 bases and J shed 3 bases, with 16 bases lying between them. CDR1 MGHRA and CDR2 YSYEKL come from the germline V gene. DNA of the CDR3: TGCGCCAGCAGCCTCAGGGTCCAGGAGAGCTACGAGCAGTACTTC. Its translation: CASSLRVQESYEQYF.

Only one count was recorded for this clone. The chain has TRBV6-4 and TRBJ2-1; TRBD2 matches 14 bases. J lost 8 bases, V lost 6 bases, and 6 bases had no gene match. The germline gives CDR1 MRHNA, CDR2 SNTAGT. This CDR3 has 15 amino acids. CDR3 DNA: TGTGCCAGCAGCGCCGGGACTAGCGGGAGCGATGAGCAGTTCTTC. It translates to CASSAGTSGSDEQFF.

The chain couples TRBV14 to TRBJ2-7; D gene ambiguous. V lost 4 bases and J 2 bases, leaving 15 bases between the germline ends. Germline V lookup: CDR1 SGHDN, CDR2 FVKESK. The CDR3 is 15 residues long. CDR3: CASSPAVSVAYEQYF. The CDR3 DNA reads TGTGCCAGCAGCCCCGCTGTCTCGGTTGCCTACGAGCAGTACTTC.

The J gene is TRBJ2-3, the V gene TRBV2; 10 bases are a match to TRBD2. J was trimmed by 2 bases and V by 8 bases; bases with no gene match: 4. The germline gives CDR1 SNHLY, CDR2 FYNNEI. There are 14 residues in the CDR3. The DNA of the CDR3 is TGTGCCAGCCAGCTAGCGGGGGTCACAGATACGCAGTATTTT. Translated: CASQLAGVTDTQYF.

This clone came up once. The rearrangement links TRBV9 to TRBJ2-7; tentatively, D is TRBD1 (5 bases). Germline CDR1 reads SGDLS; CDR2 reads YYNGEE. Trimming left V 0 bases short and J 3 bases short, with 13 bases between. The CDR3 spans 15 residues. CDR3 nucleotides: TGTGCCAGCAGCGTAGCTGGGGCCGGTAACTACGAGCAGTACTTC. It specifies CASSVAGAGNYEQYF.

The gene calls are TRBV7-3 and TRBJ2-6, with D possibly being TRBD2 (7 bases). This CDR3 is built from 17 residues. Germline lookup yields CDR1 SGHTA and CDR2 FQGTGA. The germline V and J ends were trimmed by 5 bases and 2 bases, with 16 bases remaining between them. The CDR3 loop is CASSHRGGLTGANVLTF. CDR3 nucleotides: TGTGCCAGCAGCCATAGGGGGGGGCTCACTGGGGCCAACGTCCTGACTTTC.

V and J are TRBV7-2 and TRBJ2-7; TRBD2 aligns across 14 bases. Looked up from germline, CDR1 is SGHTA and CDR2 is FQGNSA. V dropped 0 bases and J dropped 1; count of bases not matched to a gene: 8. The CDR3 loop spans 19 amino acids. In DNA, the CDR3 is TGTGCCAGCAGCTTAGCGCCGGGGGGACTAGCGGGGGCTTCCTACGAGCAGTACTTC. Translation: CASSLAPGGLAGASYEQYF. Using reference TRBV7-2 and TRBJ2-7 for the parts outside the CDR3, the full variable domain is GAGVSQSPSNKVTEKGKDVELRCDPISGHTALYWYRQSLGQGLEFLIYFQGNSAPDKSGLPSDRFSAERTGGSVSTLTIQRTQQEDSAVYLCASSLAPGGLAGASYEQYFGPGTRLTVT.

This chain connects TRBV27 to TRBJ1-1; weak D call: TRBD1 (5 bases). CDR3 length: 15 residues. V dropped 11 bases and J dropped 4 bases, with 23 bases sitting between them. Germline V lookup: CDR1 MNHEY, CDR2 SMNVEV (reference sequence). As DNA, the CDR3 is TGTGCCCACAAGAATAAACTGGGGCAGGCCACTGAAGCTTTCTTT. Residues: CAHKNKLGQATEAFF.

The rearrangement links TRBV4-1 to TRBJ2-7; 7 nucleotides align to TRBD2. The CDR3 loop spans 14 amino acids. CDR1 and CDR2 (germline): MGHRA, YSYEKL. The V and J ends lost 1 base and 3 bases, in that order; junction bases with no gene match: 3. The CDR3 here is CASSQGWGGYEQYF. CDR3 coding DNA: TGCGCCAGCAGCCAAGGATGGGGGGGCTACGAGCAGTACTTC.

This clone was found a few times. The chain carries TRBV19 and TRBJ2-1; 13 bases map to TRBD2. CDR3 length equals 15 residues. Germline CDR1 reads LNHDA; CDR2 reads SQIVND (reference sequence). The trim removed 3 bases at V and 9 bases at J, leaving 5 bases unmatched. Here the CDR3 DNA reads TGTGCCAGTAGTATTAGGACTAGCGGGAGTCGTGAGCAGTTCTTC. Translating gives CASSIRTSGSREQFF.

The rearrangement joins TRBV7-9 to TRBJ2-1; D may be TRBD1 (6 bases). CDR1 is SEHNR, CDR2 FQNEAQ, per germline (reference sequence). Trimming took off 0 bases at V and 7 bases at J, with 10 bases between the two ends. The CDR3 extends over 14 amino acids. The CDR3 DNA follows: TGTGCCAGCAGCTTAGCGGACAGAAAGAATGAGCAGTTCTTC. It is translated as CASSLADRKNEQFF.

This chain connects TRBV2 to TRBJ2-1; 9 nucleotides match TRBD1. V lost 6 bases and J lost 3; bases outside the gene matches: 9. CDR1 and CDR2 (germline): SNHLY, FYNNEI. This CDR3 spans 16 amino acids. DNA for the CDR3: TGTGCCAGCAGCCCGGGGAGGACAGGGGTCTACAATGAGCAGTTCTTC. Translation gives CASSPGRTGVYNEQFF.

The genes are TRBV28 and TRBJ2-2; possibly TRBD1 for D (5 bases). Looked up from germline, CDR1 is MDHEN and CDR2 is SYDVKM. CDR3 length equals 17 residues. V was clipped by 2 bases and J by 5 bases, with 18 bases between them. The CDR3 spells CASSLVPPGLRTGELFF. In DNA, the CDR3 is TGTGCCAGCAGTTTAGTCCCTCCAGGGTTAAGAACCGGGGAGCTGTTTTTT.

The chain combines TRBV19 with TRBJ1-2; 8 bases are a match to TRBD1. This CDR3 is built from 14 residues. After removal of 9 bases from V and 8 bases from J, the junction contained 14 bases not matched to a gene. CDR1 is LNHDA and CDR2 is SQIVND in the germline V gene (reference sequence). CDR3 region: CASSLDRGWEGYTF. The CDR3 DNA reads as TGTGCCAGCTCATTAGACAGGGGATGGGAAGGCTACACCTTC. The whole variable domain, filled in from reference TRBV19 and TRBJ1-2, reads DGGITQSPKYLFRKEGQNVTLSCEQNLNHDAMYWYRQDPGQGLRLIYYSQIVNDFQKGDIAEGYSVSREKKESFPLTVTSAQKNPTAFYLCASSLDRGWEGYTFGSGTRLTVV.

CDR3 nucleotides: TGTGCCAGTAGCAGACAGGGGGAAACAGATACGCAGTATTTT. The encoded protein is CASSRQGETDTQYF. The chain links TRBV19 to TRBJ2-3; TRBD1 matches at 9 bases. CDR1 and CDR2 (germline): LNHDA, SQIVND (reference sequence). The CDR3 loop spans 14 amino acids. Losses at the gene ends were 6 bases for V and 3 bases for J; bases not matched to a gene: 4.

This rearrangement joins TRBV7-8 to TRBJ1-4; 9 bases are a match to TRBD1. The CDR3 totals 16 residues. The germline CDR1 and CDR2 sequences are SGHVS and FQNEAQ. V was pared by 2 bases and J by 4 bases, with 5 bases of the junction left unmatched. The CDR3 here is CASSLLRDRVNEKLFF. DNA of the CDR3: TGTGCCAGCAGCTTACTTCGGGACAGGGTTAATGAAAAACTGTTTTTT.

This chain links TRBV16 with TRBJ2-1, with 9 bases lining up with TRBD1. CDR3 length: 15 amino acids. V was clipped by 10 bases and J by 2 bases; unmatched bases: 9. In germline, CDR1 is KGHSY, CDR2 FQNENV. The DNA of the CDR3 is TGTGCCACCGGTAATGGACAGGGGCCCTACAATGAGCAGTTCTTC. Its translation: CATGNGQGPYNEQFF.

With respect to this clone: The junction departs from germline at one end; a sequencing error may be responsible. Other DNA sequences in the sample encode the same CDR3. The chain carries TRBV4-1 and TRBJ1-5; the D gene is possibly TRBD1 (6 bases). The V gene's germline CDR1 is MGHRA and CDR2 YSYEKL. The CDR3 length is 15 residues. CDR3 sequence reads: CASSQGQTGFEPQHF. The CDR3 region has the DNA TGCGCCAGCAGTCAAGGCCAGACAGGTTTCGAACCCCAGCATTTT.

The V call is TRBV29-1, the J call TRBJ2-3, with 14 bases identical to TRBD2. V gave up 7 bases and J gave up 4 bases; unmatched junction bases: 16. This CDR3 has 18 residues. Germline lookup yields CDR1 SQVTM and CDR2 ANQGSEA. CDR3 region: CSAVGLAGDTGSPDTQYF. The DNA of the CDR3 is TGCAGCGCCGTGGGACTAGCGGGAGACACCGGGTCCCCAGATACGCAGTATTTT.

CDR3: CASSHPGGSGNTIYF. CDR3 nucleotide sequence: TGCGCCAGCAGCCACCCAGGGGGGTCTGGAAACACCATATATTTT. The chain couples TRBV4-1 to TRBJ1-3; the match to TRBD1 covers 7 bases. This CDR3 is 15 amino acids long. After removal of 3 bases from V and 1 base from J, the junction contained 3 bases not matched to a gene. Germline V CDR1 and CDR2: MGHRA, YSYEKL.

The rearrangement joins TRBV30 to TRBJ2-4, with 10 bases identical to TRBD1. This CDR3 spans 14 amino acids. The V segment lost 0 bases and the J segment 7 bases; nucleotides outside the gene matches: 3. The germline CDR1 and CDR2 sequences are GTSNPN and SVGIG (reference sequence). CDR3 sequence: CAWSVRQGANIQYF. For the CDR3, the DNA is TGTGCCTGGAGTGTACGACAGGGGGCTAACATTCAGTACTTC.

This chain connects TRBV30 to TRBJ2-7; TRBD1 matches at 8 bases. The V gene's germline CDR1 is GTSNPN and CDR2 SVGIG (reference sequence). J was trimmed by 5 bases and V by 1 base; bases with no gene match: 7. The CDR3 covers 14 residues. The CDR3 loop reads CAWSDRTGIHEQYF. The CDR3 DNA is TGTGCCTGGAGTGACCGGACAGGGATTCACGAGCAGTACTTC.

This clone was counted a single time. This chain joins TRBV9 and TRBJ2-7; 7 bases are a match to TRBD2. Trimming took 3 bases from V and 1 from J; bases not matched to a gene: 7. Germline assignment: CDR1 SGDLS and CDR2 YYNGEE. This CDR3 spans 15 amino acids. The CDR3 nucleotides are TGTGCCAGCAGCGGCGCGGGGGTAGGGTCCTACGAGCAGTACTTC. The encoded protein is CASSGAGVGSYEQYF.

V gene TRBV5-1 combines with J gene TRBJ1-1, with a tentative D call TRBD1 (6 bases). This CDR3 has 16 amino acids. The V end was cut by 4 bases, the J end by 0 bases, with 16 bases between. In germline, CDR1 is SGHRS, CDR2 YFSETQ. The CDR3 DNA reads TGCGCCAGCAGCAGAGGACAGCCCGTTATGAACACTGAAGCTTTCTTT. It translates to CASSRGQPVMNTEAFF.

This chain uses TRBV28 with TRBJ2-5, with 7 bases identical to TRBD1. Judging by the DNA end, TRBJ2-7 fits better; the J call may be wrong. The CDR3 has 15 residues. Germline-derived CDR1 and CDR2 are MDHEN and SYDVKM. This chain's CDR3 is CASSSPGQKSYEQYF. The CDR3 nucleotides read TGTGCCAGCAGTTCTCCGGGACAGAAATCCTACGAGCAGTACTTC.

As DNA, the CDR3 is TGTGCCAGCAGTGGAGAACAGGGGTTGGATACGCAGTATTTT. It translates to CASSGEQGLDTQYF. The chain combines TRBV6-1 with TRBJ2-3; 7 bases match TRBD1. Germline CDR1 and CDR2: MNHNS and SASEGT. J was trimmed by 6 bases and V by 4 bases; bases with no gene match: 7. The CDR3 spans 14 residues.

This chain uses TRBV6-5 with TRBJ1-6; D may be TRBD1 (5 bases). Deletions cut 5 bases from V and 9 bases from J, with 14 bases between. Germline CDR1 reads MNHEY; CDR2 reads SVGAGI. CDR3 length: 14 residues. In nucleotides, the CDR3 is TGTGCCAGCAGTAGGCAGGGTTTCGGTTCACCCCTCCACTTT. This sequence encodes CASSRQGFGSPLHF.

V usage is TRBV19 and J usage is TRBJ2-3; D unclear. Germline values: CDR1 LNHDA, CDR2 SQIVND (reference sequence). Trimming took off 8 bases at V and 4 bases at J, with 7 bases between the two ends. This CDR3 contains 11 residues. CDR3 DNA: TGTGCCAGTTCCCGGGCAGATACGCAGTATTTT. Translation: CASSRADTQYF.

This sequence joins TRBV10-3 and TRBJ2-1; 9 nucleotides match TRBD1. Germline V gene sequence: CDR1 ENHRY, CDR2 SYGVKD. This CDR3 comprises 16 residues. J was trimmed by 0 bases and V by 6 bases; bases with no gene match: 6. The CDR3, as DNA: TGTGCCATCAGGCCGGGACAGGGTAGCTCCTACAATGAGCAGTTCTTC. Translating it yields CAIRPGQGSSYNEQFF.

This sequence joins TRBV27 and TRBJ2-5, with a weak D call TRBD1 (6 bases). CDR1 and CDR2 from the germline V gene are MNHEY and SMNVEV (reference sequence). The germline V and J ends were trimmed by 3 bases and 11 bases, with 13 bases remaining between them. This CDR3 comprises 12 residues. Here the CDR3 DNA reads TGTGCCAGCAGTTTCCTCACAGGGTTGCAGTACTTC. Its translation: CASSFLTGLQYF.

The V gene is TRBV7-3, the J gene TRBJ2-1; 7 positions match TRBD2. CDR1 and CDR2 (germline): SGHTA, FQGTGA. V lost 5 bases, J lost 10 bases, and 8 bases stayed unmatched. The CDR3 extends over 13 amino acids. CDR3 sequence: CASSQIAGSEQFF. The DNA of the CDR3 is TGTGCCAGCAGCCAAATAGCGGGTTCAGAGCAGTTCTTC.